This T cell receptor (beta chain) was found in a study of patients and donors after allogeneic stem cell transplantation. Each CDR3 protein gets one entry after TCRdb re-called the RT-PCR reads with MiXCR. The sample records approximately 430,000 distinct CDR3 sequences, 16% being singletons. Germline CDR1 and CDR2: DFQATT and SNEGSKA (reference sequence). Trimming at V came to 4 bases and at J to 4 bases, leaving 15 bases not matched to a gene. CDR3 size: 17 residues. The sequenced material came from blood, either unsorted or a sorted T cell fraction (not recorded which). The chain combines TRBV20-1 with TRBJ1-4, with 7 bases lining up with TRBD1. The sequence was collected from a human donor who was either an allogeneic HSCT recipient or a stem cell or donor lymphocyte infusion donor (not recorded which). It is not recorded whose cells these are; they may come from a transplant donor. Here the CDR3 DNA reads TGCAGTGCTAAAGAGCACTATACCGGGACAGTTAATGAAAAACTGTTTTTT. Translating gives CSAKEHYTGTVNEKLFF.